The 20 T cell receptor beta chains below were found in one sample sequenced in a study of post-analysis software for immune sequencing data. Regarding the study as a whole: TRBV5-6, TRBV5-1 and TRBV20-1 were among several TRBV segments more frequent in patients than controls.

Unique molecular identifiers were carried by the TCR beta cDNA libraries. Each CDR3 protein is one row after TCRdb ran MiXCR on the PCR reads. The profile covers more than 500,000 distinct CDR3 sequences, with 30% to 40% appearing a single time and approximately 6% taken by the ten largest. Which antigens these TCRs recognize remains unknown. Sequences were obtained from blood. These receptors all come from a girl aged 2-17 years with multiple sclerosis.

The chain employs TRBV7-8 and TRBJ2-1; 10 nucleotides match TRBD2. The CDR3 runs 16 residues. With V trimmed by 3 bases and J by 5 bases, 7 bases remained unmatched. The germline V gene encodes CDR1 SGHVS and CDR2 FQNEAQ. The chain's CDR3 is CASSFSGTSVNNEQFF. The CDR3, as DNA: TGTGCCAGCAGCTTTTCCGGGACTAGCGTGAACAATGAGCAGTTCTTC.

The rearrangement uses TRBV29-1 and TRBJ2-3, with D maybe TRBD1 (6 bases). The germline gives CDR1 SQVTM, CDR2 ANQGSEA. Trimming cost V 3 bases and J 3 bases, with 10 bases left between them. The CDR3 consists of 13 residues. In nucleotides, the CDR3 is TGCAGCGTTGACGCGCAGGGGACAGATACGCAGTATTTT. Its translation is CSVDAQGTDTQYF.

This clonotype turned up a few times. This sequence joins TRBV20-1 and TRBJ2-5, with D unclear. The germline V and J ends were trimmed by 6 bases and 5 bases, with 19 bases remaining between them. CDR1 DFQATT and CDR2 SNEGSKA come from the germline V gene (reference sequence). The CDR3 covers 14 residues. CDR3 residues: CSAPTWRLSETQYF. The CDR3 coding sequence is TGCAGTGCCCCAACCTGGCGGTTGTCGGAGACCCAGTACTTC.

This clonotype was found a few times. The gene calls are TRBV29-1 and TRBJ2-3, with D maybe TRBD1 (6 bases). This CDR3 has 13 residues. Germline CDR1 is SQVTM and CDR2 is ANQGSEA. V lost 7 bases and J lost 2, with 13 bases in between. DNA for the CDR3: TGCAGCGGGGCAGGGGCCTCCACAGATACGCAGTATTTT. Encoded protein: CSGAGASTDTQYF.

This clonotype was seen a handful of times. The rearrangement links TRBV29-1 to TRBJ2-7, with 11 nucleotides matching TRBD2. From germline, CDR1 is SQVTM and CDR2 ANQGSEA. Unmatched junction bases numbered 3, after V lost 2 bases and J lost 0 bases. The CDR3 contains 15 residues. CDR3 DNA: TGCAGCGTTGAACCCGGGACTAGCGGCTCCTACGAGCAGTACTTC. Amino acids: CSVEPGTSGSYEQYF.

This rearrangement joins TRBV12-3 or TRBV12-4 to TRBJ2-2; the match to TRBD2 covers 10 bases. V lost 6 bases and J lost 4; bases outside the gene matches: 11. This CDR3 has 17 amino acids. CDR3 DNA sequence: TGTGCCAGCAGCCCCGCCCTAGCGGGGGTGTCCACCGGGGAGCTGTTTTTT. It translates to CASSPALAGVSTGELFF.

Regarding this clonotype: The junction differs from germline at one of its ends, possibly a read error. The chain couples TRBV4-2 to TRBJ2-3; 11 nucleotides line up with TRBD2. Germline V CDR1 and CDR2: LGHNA, YNFKEQ. The length of the CDR3 is 19 residues. Here the CDR3 reads CAGSQEVVTSGGLTDTQYF. DNA for the CDR3: TGTGCCGGCAGCCAAGAAGTGGTCACTAGCGGGGGCCTCACAGATACGCAGTATTTT.

V and J are TRBV11-2 and TRBJ2-1; 9 bases match TRBD2. The CDR3 length is 23 residues. V dropped 4 bases and J dropped 0; count of bases not matched to a gene: 25. The germline CDR1 and CDR2 sequences are SGHAT and FQNNGV. CDR3 nucleotide sequence: TGTGCCAGCAGCTCCACCGTGGGGCGGGGGGGTACTTTAGGTGTTAGCTCCTACAATGAGCAGTTCTTC. This codes for CASSSTVGRGGTLGVSSYNEQFF.

This clonotype showed up just a few times. The chain is built from TRBV20-1 and TRBJ2-1; 13 bases align to TRBD2. CDR1 DFQATT and CDR2 SNEGSKA come from the germline V gene (reference sequence). There are 15 residues in the CDR3. With V trimmed by 3 bases and J by 5 bases, 4 bases remained unmatched. The CDR3 DNA reads TGCAGTGCTAGCGGACTAGCGGGGGCCGACAATGAGCAGTTCTTC. Residues: CSASGLAGADNEQFF.

V gene TRBV2 combines with J gene TRBJ2-7, with D perhaps TRBD2 (6 bases). The CDR3 contains 17 residues. Per the germline V gene, CDR1 is SNHLY and CDR2 is FYNNEI. The V end was cut by 5 bases, the J end by 7 bases, with 27 bases between. The CDR3 sequence is CASSPTEPGLPYNEQYF. The CDR3 nucleotides read TGTGCCAGCAGTCCGACAGAACCGGGACTTCCGTACAATGAGCAGTACTTC.

The rearrangement joins TRBV29-1 to TRBJ1-1; possible D gene TRBD1, 5 bases. CDR1 SQVTM and CDR2 ANQGSEA come from the germline V gene. V lost 7 bases to trimming and J lost 8 bases, with 20 bases between them. This CDR3 comprises 13 residues. The CDR3 reads CSARTRARSEAFF. DNA for the CDR3: TGCAGCGCCCGGACAAGGGCGCGATCCGAAGCTTTCTTT.

This clonotype has a handful of counts. The rearrangement links TRBV27 to TRBJ2-1; D perhaps matches TRBD1 (5 bases). The CDR3 runs 16 residues. From germline, CDR1 is MNHEY and CDR2 SMNVEV (reference sequence). V lost 1 base, J lost 1 base, and 11 bases lay in between. This chain's CDR3 is CASSLFQGTSYNEQFF. The DNA of the CDR3 is TGTGCCAGCAGTTTATTCCAGGGAACTTCCTACAATGAGCAGTTCTTC.

This clonotype has ten or more counts. CDR3 DNA: TGTGCCAGCAGAACGAGCCGGGATAATGGCTACACCTTC. Its translation: CASRTSRDNGYTF. The chain uses TRBV27 and TRBJ1-2; D not certain. The V end lost 6 bases, the J end lost 6 bases, and 14 bases lay between the germline ends. The CDR3 is 13 amino acids. Germline CDR1 MNHEY, CDR2 SMNVEV (reference sequence).

The chain links TRBV5-1 to TRBJ1-4, with D possibly being TRBD1 (6 bases). Trimming took 0 bases from V and 5 from J, leaving 11 bases between them. CDR1 and CDR2 (germline): SGHRS, YFSETQ. CDR3 size: 15 residues. CDR3 region: CASSLESGENEKLFF. DNA of the CDR3: TGCGCCAGCAGCTTGGAGTCAGGGGAGAATGAAAAACTGTTTTTT. The full variable domain, with the rest looked up from reference TRBV5-1 and TRBJ1-4, is KAGVTQTPRYLIKTRGQQVTLSCSPISGHRSVSWYQQTPGQGLQFLFEYFSETQRNKGNFPGRFSGRQFSNSRSEMNVSTLELGDSALYLCASSLESGENEKLFFGSGTQLSVL.

V is TRBV20-1 and J is TRBJ1-1, with TRBD1 identical over 12 bases. The CDR3 is 13 amino acids. V lost 5 bases to trimming and J lost 6 bases; unmatched junction nucleotides: 4. Looked up from germline, CDR1 is DFQATT and CDR2 is SNEGSKA (reference sequence). CDR3 region: CSAEGQGAPEAFF. CDR3 DNA: TGCAGTGCTGAGGGACAGGGGGCCCCTGAAGCTTTCTTT.

This clonotype was recorded a few times. The genes are TRBV6-1 and TRBJ2-4, with a possible D match to TRBD1 (6 bases). V was pared by 2 bases and J by 0 bases, with 20 bases between. Germline V lookup: CDR1 MNHNS, CDR2 SASEGT. The CDR3 is 19 residues long. CDR3 region: CASSEYDRSVELAKNIQYF. The CDR3 coding sequence is TGTGCCAGCAGTGAATATGACAGGAGTGTTGAGTTAGCCAAAAACATTCAGTACTTC.

The chain has TRBV24-1 and TRBJ2-5; the D is unclear. Trimming pared 3 bases from V and 2 bases from J, leaving 9 bases between. CDR1 is KGHDR and CDR2 is SFDVKD in the germline V gene. The CDR3 is 14 amino acids. The CDR3 region has the DNA TGTGCCACCAGTGATCCAAGAACACAAGAGACCCAGTACTTC. It is translated as CATSDPRTQETQYF.

The rearrangement joins TRBV27 to TRBJ2-1; no reliable D call. Germline lookup yields CDR1 MNHEY and CDR2 SMNVEV (reference sequence). V was clipped by 0 bases and J by 9 bases, with 9 bases between them. This CDR3 has 13 residues. The CDR3 nucleotides are TGTGCCAGCAGTTTATCGGGGAAGATTGAGCAGTTCTTC. Translating gives CASSLSGKIEQFF.

In its sample, this clonotype was seen a few times. The rearrangement uses TRBV6-6 and TRBJ1-4, with 12 bases lining up with TRBD1. J gave up 5 bases and V 5 bases, and 3 bases lay outside the gene matches. CDR1 is MNHNY and CDR2 is SVGAGI in the germline V gene (reference sequence). The CDR3 is 15 amino acids. The CDR3, as DNA: TGTGCCAGCAGTCGCGGGACAGGGGGCAATGAAAAACTGTTTTTT. Translating it yields CASSRGTGGNEKLFF.

The chain is built from TRBV5-5 and TRBJ2-3, with TRBD2 matching over 9 bases. The trim removed 10 bases at V and 3 bases at J, leaving 9 bases unmatched. The germline CDR1 and CDR2 sequences are SGHKS and YYEKEE (reference sequence). The CDR3 contains 14 residues. CDR3 loop: CASDGGGATDTQYF. The CDR3 bases are TGTGCCTCTGATGGCGGGGGGGCAACAGATACGCAGTATTTT.